The 26 T cell receptor beta chains in this list originate from one sample, sequenced in a study of blood T cell repertoires in COVID-19. The method was immunoSEQ multiplex PCR; TCRdb's version includes in-frame clones alone and lacks a portion of them. This table holds about 300,000 clones, more than 85% found once. The sequencing input was peripheral blood. These TCRs come from a woman in her thirties with COVID-19, enrolled during active disease.

The chain's CDR3 is CAIHEGGNQPQHF. CDR3 DNA: TGTGCCATCCATGAGGGGGGCAATCAGCCCCAGCATTTT. The chain carries TRBV24-1 and TRBJ1-5; tentatively, D is TRBD1 (6 bases). The ends were cut back, 11 bases at V and 2 bases at J, with 12 bases in the middle. Germline V CDR1 and CDR2: KGHDR, SFDVKD. The CDR3 length is 13 residues.

The rearrangement links TRBV7-2 to TRBJ2-7, with 7 bases identical to TRBD1. The CDR3 is 15 amino acids. Germline loops: CDR1 SGHTA, CDR2 FQGNSA. V lost 5 bases, J lost 2 bases, and 9 bases stayed unmatched. This chain's CDR3 is CASSNRQGSTYEQYF. The DNA for the CDR3 is TGTGCCAGCAGCAACCGACAGGGTTCGACCTACGAGCAGTACTTC. Full variable domain (rest looked up from reference TRBV7-2 and TRBJ2-7): GAGVSQSPSNKVTEKGKDVELRCDPISGHTALYWYRQSLGQGLEFLIYFQGNSAPDKSGLPSDRFSAERTGGSVSTLTIQRTQQEDSAVYLCASSNRQGSTYEQYFGPGTRLTVT.

The chain employs TRBV2 and TRBJ2-1; TRBD2 agrees at 9 bases. Losses at the gene ends were 4 bases for V and 15 bases for J; bases not matched to a gene: 13. CDR1 and CDR2 (germline): SNHLY, FYNNEI. The CDR3 runs to 14 residues. CDR3 in DNA: TGTGCCAGCAGTGCGAGCGGGGCGGGAGGGCCCGGGTTCTTC. Translated, it gives CASSASGAGGPGFF.

This clone has just one count. The V call is TRBV6-5, the J call TRBJ2-1; 7 bases are a match to TRBD2. The CDR3 has 16 amino acids. The germline V gene encodes CDR1 MNHEY and CDR2 SVGAGI. Losses at the gene ends were 4 bases for V and 4 bases for J; bases not matched to a gene: 10. CDR3 DNA: TGTGCCAGCAGTTCCCAAAGGACTAGTAGGTACAATGAGCAGTTCTTC. Protein sequence: CASSSQRTSRYNEQFF.

The chain joins TRBV2 to TRBJ2-3, with D maybe TRBD2 (5 bases). Trimming took off 10 bases at V and 2 bases at J, with 10 bases between the two ends. This CDR3 has 12 residues. In germline, CDR1 is SNHLY, CDR2 FYNNEI. CDR3 sequence (DNA): TGTGCCACAAGCGGCCTCACAGATACGCAGTATTTT. Translation: CATSGLTDTQYF.

This clone was detected only once. The V call is TRBV11-2, the J call TRBJ1-6; D is ambiguous. CDR1 SGHAT and CDR2 FQNNGV come from the germline V gene. CDR3 length: 15 amino acids. Between the trimmed V and J ends, which lost 4 bases and 0 bases, there was a span of 7 bases. The CDR3 sequence is CASSYRSSYNSPLHF. Written as DNA, the CDR3 is TGTGCCAGCAGCTATCGGAGCTCCTATAATTCACCCCTCCACTTT.

A note on this clone: Other DNA sequences of this sample code for an identical CDR3. The CDR3 region is CASSPRQGEETQYF. The DNA for the CDR3 is TGTGCCAGCTCACCCAGGCAGGGGGAGGAGACCCAGTACTTC. The chain is built from TRBV18 and TRBJ2-5; 7 nucleotides align to TRBD1. Losses at the gene ends were 3 bases for V and 5 bases for J; bases not matched to a gene: 6. The length of the CDR3 is 14 residues. The V gene's germline CDR1 is KGHSH and CDR2 LQKENI. The whole variable domain, filled in from reference TRBV18 and TRBJ2-5, reads NAGVMQNPRHLVRRRGQEARLRCSPMKGHSHVYWYRQLPEEGLKFMVYLQKENIIDESGMPKERFSAEFPKEGPSILRIQQVVRGDSAAYFCASSPRQGEETQYFGPGTRLLVL.

This chain joins TRBV18 and TRBJ2-6, with D unresolved. There are 18 residues in the CDR3. Trimming stripped 4 bases from V and 0 bases from J, with 16 bases between. Germline assignment: CDR1 KGHSH and CDR2 LQKENI. The CDR3 DNA is TGTGCCAGCTCACTACTGGATCTTGGCGGCTCTGGGGCCAACGTCCTGACTTTC. This gives the protein CASSLLDLGGSGANVLTF.

The J gene is TRBJ2-7, the V gene TRBV18; 9 bases map to TRBD2. Germline-derived CDR1 and CDR2 are KGHSH and LQKENI. With 5 bases clipped from V and 5 bases from J, the junction kept 7 bases outside the gene matches. The CDR3 length is 14 residues. The chain's CDR3 is CASSFSGSRNEQYF. The CDR3 nucleotides are TGTGCCAGCTCATTTAGCGGGAGTCGAAACGAGCAGTACTTC.

This sequence joins TRBV14 and TRBJ2-3; 7 bases fit TRBD2. Germline-derived CDR1 and CDR2 are SGHDN and FVKESK. V dropped 3 bases and J dropped 2; count of bases not matched to a gene: 5. CDR3 length: 15 residues. In DNA form, the CDR3 reads TGTGCCAGCAGCCAGGCGGGGAGGGTCACAGATACGCAGTATTTT. Amino acids: CASSQAGRVTDTQYF.

The rearrangement links TRBV29-1 to TRBJ1-2; D is unclear. CDR3 length: 11 amino acids. The germline V gene has CDR1 SQVTM and CDR2 ANQGSEA. Trimming cost V 5 bases and J 6 bases, with 10 bases left between them. The CDR3 nucleotides are TGCAGCGTTCCCGCGGGGAATGGCTACACCTTC. Encoded protein: CSVPAGNGYTF.

This chain uses TRBV19 with TRBJ1-4; D call uncertain. Trimming took off 5 bases at V and 4 bases at J, with 20 bases between the two ends. Per germline, CDR1 LNHDA and CDR2 SQIVND (reference sequence). This CDR3 spans 17 amino acids. CDR3 loop: CASSLPGASAGNEKLFF. The CDR3 DNA is TGTGCCAGTAGTCTCCCGGGCGCCTCGGCGGGTAATGAAAAACTGTTTTTT. Complete variable domain (other parts from reference TRBV19 and TRBJ1-4): DGGITQSPKYLFRKEGQNVTLSCEQNLNHDAMYWYRQDPGQGLRLIYYSQIVNDFQKGDIAEGYSVSREKKESFPLTVTSAQKNPTAFYLCASSLPGASAGNEKLFFGSGTQLSVL.

This chain uses TRBV12-5 with TRBJ1-1; no clear D. Germline CDR1 LGHNT, CDR2 FRNRAP. The CDR3 is made up of 15 amino acids. The V end was cut by 4 bases, the J end by 3 bases, with 15 bases between. The CDR3 bases are TGTGCTAGTGGTTCCCTTTTCCACCAGGACACTGAAGCTTTCTTT. This sequence encodes CASGSLFHQDTEAFF.

This sequence joins TRBV19 and TRBJ1-5, with D unclear. Germline V gene sequence: CDR1 LNHDA, CDR2 SQIVND (reference sequence). The CDR3 contains 13 residues. Trimming took off 2 bases at V and 7 bases at J, with 9 bases between the two ends. CDR3 DNA: TGTGCCAGTAGTATAAAAGGCGGGCAGCCCCAGCATTTT. Its translation: CASSIKGGQPQHF.

J is TRBJ1-5 and V is TRBV2; D is undetermined. CDR3 length: 14 residues. Trimming left V 3 bases short and J 8 bases short, with 14 bases between. CDR1 SNHLY and CDR2 FYNNEI come from the germline V gene. The CDR3 protein is CASSEFGGREPQHF. The CDR3 coding sequence is TGTGCCAGCAGTGAGTTCGGTGGGAGGGAGCCCCAGCATTTT.

V is TRBV6-5 and J is TRBJ2-5, with D maybe TRBD2 (6 bases). From germline, CDR1 is MNHEY and CDR2 SVGAGI. The CDR3 has 16 residues. V was pared by 0 bases and J by 1 base, with 12 bases between. In nucleotides, the CDR3 is TGTGCCAGCAGTTACTCCATGTGGGGGGTCCAAGAGACCCAGTACTTC. Residues: CASSYSMWGVQETQYF.

The V and J genes are TRBV6-1 and TRBJ2-1, with 10 bases that match TRBD1. Germline values: CDR1 MNHNS, CDR2 SASEGT. Trimming took 3 bases from V and 4 from J; bases not matched to a gene: 3. The CDR3 loop spans 15 amino acids. As DNA, the CDR3 is TGTGCCAGCAGTGATGCGGGACAGGGGTACAATGAGCAGTTCTTC. Protein sequence: CASSDAGQGYNEQFF.

The V gene is TRBV19, the J gene TRBJ1-1, with D unclear. V was cut by 10 bases and J by 0 bases, with 12 bases left in between. The CDR3 extends over 13 amino acids. Germline CDR1 reads LNHDA; CDR2 reads SQIVND (reference sequence). CDR3 nucleotide sequence: TGTGCCACCAAGGAGGCCATGAACACTGAAGCTTTCTTT. This sequence encodes CATKEAMNTEAFF. Supplemented by reference TRBV19 and TRBJ1-1, the full variable domain reads DGGITQSPKYLFRKEGQNVTLSCEQNLNHDAMYWYRQDPGQGLRLIYYSQIVNDFQKGDIAEGYSVSREKKESFPLTVTSAQKNPTAFYLCATKEAMNTEAFFGQGTRLTVV.

V gene TRBV4-1 combines with J gene TRBJ1-5, with a weak D call TRBD1 (6 bases). With 4 bases removed from V and 6 bases from J, the gap between germline ends came to 13 bases. There are 14 residues in the CDR3. CDR1 and CDR2 (germline): MGHRA, YSYEKL. The CDR3 here is CASSPHRESQPQHF. CDR3 DNA: TGCGCCAGCAGCCCCCACAGGGAGTCTCAGCCCCAGCATTTT.

J is TRBJ1-2 and V is TRBV19, with TRBD1 identical over 9 bases. The CDR3 consists of 17 residues. Germline loops: CDR1 LNHDA, CDR2 SQIVND (reference sequence). Unmatched junction bases numbered 14, after V lost 5 bases and J lost 4 bases. CDR3 sequence reads: CASSPPGTGIFRYGYTF. The DNA of the CDR3 is TGTGCCAGTAGTCCACCTGGGACAGGGATATTTCGCTATGGCTACACCTTC.

The chain joins TRBV28 to TRBJ2-7; no definite D call. From germline, CDR1 is MDHEN and CDR2 SYDVKM. This CDR3 comprises 13 residues. The V gene lost 4 bases and the J gene lost 0 bases, with 7 bases spanning the gap. The CDR3 nucleotides read TGTGCCAGCAGTTGGAGTCTCTCCTACGAGCAGTACTTC. It specifies CASSWSLSYEQYF.

The chain links TRBV30 to TRBJ2-2; the D is unclear. The germline V gene encodes CDR1 GTSNPN and CDR2 SVGIG (reference sequence). Trimming shortened V by 0 bases and J by 6 bases, and 5 bases separated the two germline ends. CDR3 length: 12 residues. The DNA for the CDR3 is TGTGCCTGGAGTGTCGGTCCCGGGGAGCTGTTTTTT. Protein: CAWSVGPGELFF.

The V gene is TRBV6-5, the J gene TRBJ2-1; 8 nucleotides agree with TRBD2. V gave up 6 bases and J gave up 3 bases; unmatched junction bases: 7. Germline V gene data show CDR1 as MNHEY and CDR2 as SVGAGI. The CDR3 loop spans 15 amino acids. CDR3 nucleotides: TGTGCCAGCAGGCGCGGGAGGAGAAACTACAATGAGCAGTTCTTC. As protein: CASRRGRRNYNEQFF.

J is TRBJ2-1 and V is TRBV27; 10 nucleotides line up with TRBD1. In germline, CDR1 is MNHEY, CDR2 SMNVEV (reference sequence). This CDR3 is 12 amino acids long. After removal of 6 bases from V and 9 bases from J, the junction contained 2 bases not matched to a gene. In DNA, the CDR3 is TGTGCCAGCAGCGGGACAGGGGTTGAGCAGTTCTTC. Its protein is CASSGTGVEQFF.

The rearrangement uses TRBV19 and TRBJ2-3; TRBD1 is a possible D gene (7 bases). The CDR3 is 14 amino acids. The V end lost 6 bases, the J end lost 9 bases, and 19 bases lay between the germline ends. Germline CDR1 and CDR2: LNHDA and SQIVND (reference sequence). The CDR3 DNA reads as TGTGCCAGTAGCCCTCCCGGGGGACAGATCACGCAGTATTTT. This codes for CASSPPGGQITQYF.

V gene TRBV5-1 combines with J gene TRBJ2-1; TRBD2 might be the D (7 bases). The CDR3 loop spans 16 amino acids. From germline, CDR1 is SGHRS and CDR2 YFSETQ. V lost 3 bases to trimming and J lost 5 bases, with 18 bases between them. The DNA of the CDR3 is TGCGCCAGCAGCTCGGAGGGGGGAGGGCCCCACAATGAGCAGTTCTTC. Translation gives CASSSEGGGPHNEQFF.